This T cell receptor (beta chain) is drawn from a study of blood T cell repertoires in COVID-19. The length of the CDR3 is 14 residues. Germline V lookup: CDR1 MNHEY, CDR2 SVGAGI. Trimming pared 2 bases from V and 6 bases from J, leaving 13 bases between. Here immunoSEQ multiplex PCR was the method, and the copy in TCRdb shows in-frame clones only, minus some. This table holds roughly 410,000 clones, more than 70% found once. The chain has TRBV6-5 and TRBJ1-2; D gene ambiguous. The sample comprised peripheral blood. The origin of this receptor is a woman aged 55-69 years with COVID-19, enrolled during active disease. CDR3 amino acids: CASSYGSATDGYTF. CDR3 nucleotides: TGTGCCAGCAGTTACGGTAGCGCAACGGATGGCTACACCTTC.